This passage covers 29 T cell receptor beta chains from one sample sequenced in a study of T cells in Graves' hyperthyroidism and ophthalmopathy. Researchers amplified the TCR beta CDR3 regions from RNA transcripts. Researchers ran a first-round RT-PCR on the TCR CDR3 using the HTBI primer set. One entry per CDR3 protein results from TCRdb running MiXCR on the multiplex PCR reads. The repertoire holds 750,000 to 900,000 distinct CDR3 sequences, with 38% as singletons. Material for sequencing was blood. These receptors were taken from a man between 18 and 29 years old with Graves' hyperthyroidism.

The V call is TRBV29-1, the J call TRBJ1-3; D gene ambiguous. Germline V gene lookup returns CDR1 SQVTM and CDR2 ANQGSEA. CDR3 length equals 10 residues. CDR3 amino acids: CSWSVNTIYF. In DNA form, the CDR3 reads TGCAGTTGGTCGGTAAACACCATATATTTT.

This clonotype came up a few times. This chain connects TRBV6-5 to TRBJ1-6; perhaps TRBD1 as D (5 bases). The CDR3 has 13 residues. Germline V lookup: CDR1 MNHEY, CDR2 SVGAGI. V dropped 8 bases and J dropped 3 bases, with 8 bases sitting between them. This chain's CDR3 is CASGDSYNSPLHF. In DNA form, the CDR3 reads TGTGCCAGCGGTGACAGCTATAATTCACCCCTCCACTTT.

In this sample, this clonotype turned up a few times. The chain uses TRBV5-5 and TRBJ1-2, with D tentatively TRBD1 (6 bases). With 2 bases removed from V and 0 bases from J, the gap between germline ends came to 14 bases. This CDR3 has 16 amino acids. CDR1 is SGHKS, CDR2 YYEKEE, per germline (reference sequence). The chain's CDR3 is CASSLPKDSANYGYTF. The CDR3 nucleotides are TGTGCCAGCAGCTTACCCAAGGACAGCGCTAACTATGGCTACACCTTC.

This clonotype was seen a few times. The chain has TRBV5-1 and TRBJ2-2, with TRBD1 matching over 9 bases. Germline assignment: CDR1 SGHRS and CDR2 YFSETQ. J gave up 3 bases and V 4 bases, and 10 bases lay outside the gene matches. CDR3 size: 17 residues. CDR3 coding DNA: TGCGCCAGCAGCCTCGTGCAGGGACAGGGTCACACCGGGGAGCTGTTTTTT. This gives the protein CASSLVQGQGHTGELFF.

The chain carries TRBV7-2 and TRBJ1-1; 7 bases fit TRBD1. Germline V gene lookup returns CDR1 SGHTA and CDR2 FQGNSA. The V segment lost 5 bases and the J segment 4 bases; nucleotides outside the gene matches: 7. The CDR3 loop spans 14 amino acids. CDR3 nucleotide sequence: TGTGCCAGCAGCCCCAGGGGGGGGACCACTGAAGCTTTCTTT. Protein sequence: CASSPRGGTTEAFF.

A remark on this clonotype: Being one base from a much bigger clone, this may be a read error. The CDR3 region is CSAREDSSRTEAFF. CDR3 coding DNA: TGCAGTGCTAGAGAAGACAGTTCACGCACTGAAGCTTTCTTT. The chain links TRBV20-1 to TRBJ1-1; D possibly corresponds to TRBD1 (5 bases). Germline CDR1 DFQATT, CDR2 SNEGSKA (reference sequence). V shed 0 bases and J shed 4 bases, with 12 bases lying between them. This CDR3 has 14 amino acids.

In this sample, this clonotype turned up many times. The chain carries TRBV9 and TRBJ1-6; D is possibly TRBD1 (5 bases). Trimming took off 0 bases at V and 10 bases at J, with 14 bases between the two ends. Germline values: CDR1 SGDLS, CDR2 YYNGEE. The CDR3 is made up of 15 amino acids. The CDR3 DNA is TGTGCCAGCAGCGTAGACGGGGCTACATTCTCACCCCTCCACTTT. Translating it yields CASSVDGATFSPLHF.

This clonotype has only a few counts. The chain employs TRBV12-3 or TRBV12-4 and TRBJ1-5, with 11 nucleotides matching TRBD1. V lost 5 bases and J lost 6; bases outside the gene matches: 6. This CDR3 is 15 amino acids long. The CDR3 DNA sequence: TGTGCCAGCAGTCCCCGGACAGGGGGCGTTCAGCCCCAGCATTTT. This translates into CASSPRTGGVQPQHF.

This clonotype was detected only a few times. The gene calls are TRBV12-3 or TRBV12-4 and TRBJ2-7, with D perhaps assigned TRBD1 or TRBD2 (5 bases each). The CDR3 contains 13 residues. The V end was cut by 5 bases, the J end by 5 bases, with 13 bases between. The CDR3 spells CASSGTGTHEQYF. The CDR3, as DNA: TGTGCCAGCAGTGGTACCGGGACCCACGAGCAGTACTTC.

The V and J genes are TRBV9 and TRBJ1-1; D gene unclear. V lost 6 bases and J lost 4, with 13 bases in between. Germline CDR1 reads SGDLS; CDR2 reads YYNGEE. The length of the CDR3 is 13 residues. CDR3 coding DNA: TGTGCCAGCACCGGGGAAGGAGCCACTGAAGCTTTCTTT. Translating it yields CASTGEGATEAFF. The complete variable domain, with remaining parts taken from reference TRBV9 and TRBJ1-1, reads DSGVTQTPKHLITATGQRVTLRCSPRSGDLSVYWYQQSLDQGLQFLIQYYNGEERAKGNILERFSAQQFPDLHSELNLSSLELGDSALYFCASTGEGATEAFFGQGTRLTVV.

Notes on this clonotype: Because it lacks the conserved phenylalanine or tryptophan at the end, this CDR3 is likely a read error. The DNA is omitted, as the CDR3 cannot be located on it reliably, and the CDR3 follows TCRdb's listing. V usage is TRBV5-1 and J usage is TRBJ1-6. A total of 8 residues make up the CDR3, ends included. The V gene's germline CDR1 is SGHRS and CDR2 YFSETQ. The CDR3 loop reads CASSFSLQ.

The rearrangement links TRBV2 to TRBJ1-6; possibly TRBD1 for D (6 bases). V was shortened by 5 bases and J by 13 bases, with 21 bases between the two germline ends. The CDR3 has 15 amino acids. CDR1 and CDR2 (germline): SNHLY, FYNNEI. The CDR3 loop is CASSPGDPSNQPLHF. CDR3 nucleotides: TGTGCCAGCAGTCCAGGGGACCCTAGCAATCAGCCCCTCCACTTT.

This clonotype was counted at least ten times. This chain links TRBV24-1 with TRBJ2-6; 8 bases fit TRBD1. The CDR3 has 20 residues. Germline V gene sequence: CDR1 KGHDR, CDR2 SFDVKD. V dropped 4 bases and J dropped 3; count of bases not matched to a gene: 16. The CDR3 sequence is CATSEKKRSRGLGGANVLTF. In DNA form, the CDR3 reads TGTGCCACCAGTGAGAAGAAGAGGAGCAGGGGGCTAGGTGGGGCCAACGTCCTGACTTTC.

This clonotype was seen at least ten times. V is TRBV5-1 and J is TRBJ2-2; D possibly corresponds to TRBD1 (6 bases). The CDR3 totals 13 residues. The germline V gene encodes CDR1 SGHRS and CDR2 YFSETQ. The V end was cut by 3 bases, the J end by 5 bases, with 8 bases between. CDR3 nucleotides: TGCGCCAGCAGCTCCGGACAGACCGGGGAGCTGTTTTTT. Amino acid sequence: CASSSGQTGELFF.

The chain joins TRBV5-1 to TRBJ1-2, with no clear D. This CDR3 has 15 residues. Per germline, CDR1 SGHRS and CDR2 YFSETQ. Deletions cut 2 bases from V and 2 bases from J, with 13 bases between. In DNA, the CDR3 is TGCGCCAGCAGCTTTGGGTCGGCCACCAACTATGGCTACACCTTC. As protein: CASSFGSATNYGYTF.

The rearrangement links TRBV19 to TRBJ1-3, with D hard to call. CDR1 and CDR2 (germline): LNHDA, SQIVND (reference sequence). Trimming left V 4 bases short and J 5 bases short, with 15 bases between. The CDR3 consists of 15 residues. The CDR3 loop reads CASSNRAAGRNTIYF. CDR3 DNA: TGTGCCAGTAGTAACCGGGCCGCCGGGAGAAACACCATATATTTT.

This chain connects TRBV5-1 to TRBJ2-7; 14 positions match TRBD2. V shed 2 bases, J shed 5 bases, and the junction held 3 bases outside the gene matches. Per germline, CDR1 SGHRS and CDR2 YFSETQ. The CDR3 runs 15 residues. Here the CDR3 reads CASSFGTSGGHEQYF. CDR3 in DNA: TGCGCCAGCAGCTTTGGGACTAGCGGGGGCCACGAGCAGTACTTC.

Worth noting for this clonotype: The junction and the germline gene differ at one end; a read error may be behind it. The J gene is TRBJ2-5, the V gene TRBV20-1, with a weak D call TRBD2 (5 bases). Germline-derived CDR1 and CDR2 are DFQATT and SNEGSKA (reference sequence). The CDR3 length is 14 residues. The CDR3 region has the DNA TGCAGTGCTGGAGATCTTCTAGCATCGGGGACCCAGTACTTC. Translating it yields CSAGDLLASGTQYF.

V usage is TRBV6-5 and J usage is TRBJ1-2; D may be TRBD1 (6 bases). V lost 6 bases and J lost 0, with 17 bases in between. The CDR3 length is 16 residues. Looked up from germline, CDR1 is MNHEY and CDR2 is SVGAGI. The CDR3 here is CASRPRQDSPNYGYTF. DNA for the CDR3: TGTGCCAGCAGGCCCCGACAGGACTCACCTAACTATGGCTACACCTTC.

Of note for this clonotype: The junction does not match germline at one end; this may be a read error. The chain recombines TRBV7-9 with TRBJ1-1; D is uncertain. CDR1 SEHNR and CDR2 FQNEAQ come from the germline V gene (reference sequence). CDR3 length: 14 residues. The CDR3 sequence is CASSIRTANTVAFF. For the CDR3, the DNA is TGTGCCAGCAGCATTAGGACGGCGAACACTGTAGCTTTCTTT.

This chain uses TRBV5-1 with TRBJ2-7; 11 bases line up with TRBD2. Germline assignment: CDR1 SGHRS and CDR2 YFSETQ. CDR3 size: 15 residues. Unmatched junction bases numbered 10, after V lost 5 bases and J lost 6 bases. The CDR3 protein is CASSVIAGGTSEQYF. CDR3 nucleotide sequence: TGCGCCAGCAGTGTCATAGCGGGAGGGACGAGCGAGCAGTACTTC.

This chain links TRBV29-1 with TRBJ1-2; maybe TRBD1 (5 bases). The germline CDR1 and CDR2 sequences are SQVTM and ANQGSEA. Trimming removed 6 bases at V and 6 bases at J, with 14 bases between. This CDR3 spans 12 amino acids. CDR3 in amino acids: CSVPDNLDGYTF. DNA for the CDR3: TGCAGCGTCCCGGACAACCTCGATGGCTACACCTTC.

V usage is TRBV29-1 and J usage is TRBJ2-5, with 12 bases lining up with TRBD2. V shed 8 bases, J shed 2 bases, and the junction held 12 bases outside the gene matches. The CDR3 is made up of 16 amino acids. Germline-derived CDR1 and CDR2 are SQVTM and ANQGSEA. In DNA form, the CDR3 reads TGCAGCCTCAGCTCAACTGGACTAGCGGGGCAAGAGACCCAGTACTTC. Amino acids: CSLSSTGLAGQETQYF.

V and J are TRBV29-1 and TRBJ1-5; perhaps TRBD1 as D (5 bases). Germline assignment: CDR1 SQVTM and CDR2 ANQGSEA. V was cut by 4 bases and J by 11 bases, with 15 bases left in between. The CDR3 contains 12 residues. DNA of the CDR3: TGCAGCGTTGCCCAGGGTAGAGAGACCCAGCATTTT. Translated: CSVAQGRETQHF.

This clonotype was seen ten or more times. J is TRBJ1-1 and V is TRBV25-1; D may be TRBD1 (5 bases). With 6 bases removed from V and 0 bases from J, the gap between germline ends came to 11 bases. This CDR3 comprises 14 residues. Germline V gives CDR1 MGHDK, CDR2 SYGVNS. The CDR3 bases are TGTGCCAGCAGGGGACTCCAGATGAACACTGAAGCTTTCTTT. It codes for CASRGLQMNTEAFF.

In regard to this clonotype: This clone may be a read error of a much larger clone one base away. This chain connects TRBV2 to TRBJ2-7; D is undetermined. Germline-derived CDR1 and CDR2 are SNHLY and FYNNEI. The CDR3 contains 13 residues. V was trimmed by 6 bases and J by 6 bases, leaving 15 bases between them. The CDR3: CASRDPRPCEQYF. CDR3 sequence (DNA): TGTGCCAGCAGGGACCCCCGACCCTGCGAGCAGTACTTC.

The chain recombines TRBV7-2 with TRBJ2-7, with TRBD1 identical over 9 bases. Trimming removed 2 bases from V and 2 bases from J; junction bases left unmatched: 7. Germline V gives CDR1 SGHTA, CDR2 FQGNSA. This CDR3 has 16 residues. Here the CDR3 DNA reads TGTGCCAGCAGCTTACGAACAGGGGGCGCAACCTACGAGCAGTACTTC. Its protein is CASSLRTGGATYEQYF.

This clonotype was seen many times. The chain links TRBV19 to TRBJ1-5; D is ambiguous. V dropped 3 bases and J dropped 7 bases, with 7 bases sitting between them. CDR3 length: 12 residues. Germline loops: CDR1 LNHDA, CDR2 SQIVND (reference sequence). CDR3 protein: CASSIGSQPQHF. CDR3 nucleotides: TGTGCCAGTAGTATTGGCAGCCAGCCCCAGCATTTT.

The chain carries TRBV29-1 and TRBJ2-5; 8 nucleotides match TRBD1. Losses at the gene ends were 5 bases for V and 5 bases for J; bases not matched to a gene: 7. CDR3 length: 13 amino acids. The germline gives CDR1 SQVTM, CDR2 ANQGSEA. The CDR3 region is CSVQQDREETQYF. CDR3 bases: TGCAGCGTTCAACAGGACAGGGAGGAGACCCAGTACTTC.